This entry lists 24 T cell receptor beta chains sequenced from one sample in a study of CD8 T cells in Susac syndrome. Reverse transcription of roughly 0.45 to 1 ug RNA used random hexamers. Each CDR3 protein is one row after TCRdb ran MiXCR on the immunoSEQ multiplex PCR reads. The sample contains about 300,000 distinct CDR3 sequences, roughly nine tenths of which appear only once. Sequencing input: CD4+ T cells from PBMCs. These receptors all stem from a human donor with multiple sclerosis.

V and J are TRBV30 and TRBJ2-2; D may match TRBD1 or TRBD2 (5 bases each). The V gene lost 6 bases and the J gene lost 6 bases, with 20 bases spanning the gap. The germline gives CDR1 GTSNPN, CDR2 SVGIG (reference sequence). The CDR3 runs to 15 residues. CDR3 sequence: CACIPGPTAPGELFF. In DNA form, the CDR3 reads TGTGCCTGTATACCGGGACCCACGGCTCCCGGGGAGCTGTTTTTT.

The V call is TRBV20-1, the J call TRBJ2-7; D gene ambiguous. With 4 bases removed from V and 5 bases from J, the gap between germline ends came to 18 bases. The CDR3 runs 14 residues. Per germline, CDR1 DFQATT and CDR2 SNEGSKA (reference sequence). CDR3 sequence: CSAKAWAVPDEQYF. CDR3 nucleotides: TGCAGTGCTAAGGCTTGGGCCGTCCCGGACGAGCAGTACTTC.

This sequence joins TRBV6-2 or TRBV6-3 and TRBJ1-1, with D unclear. V lost 10 bases, J lost 2 bases, and 11 bases lay in between. This CDR3 has 12 residues. Germline CDR1 reads MNHEY; CDR2 reads SVGEGT. The CDR3 sequence is CATKTANTEAFF. In nucleotides, the CDR3 is TGTGCCACCAAAACAGCAAACACTGAAGCTTTCTTT.

This chain uses TRBV5-1 with TRBJ2-2; possible D gene TRBD2, 6 bases. The CDR3 runs to 16 residues. Trimming stripped 0 bases from V and 6 bases from J, with 15 bases between. Per the germline V gene, CDR1 is SGHRS and CDR2 is YFSETQ. This chain's CDR3 is CASSLDSPGGAGELFF. CDR3 sequence (DNA): TGCGCCAGCAGCTTGGATAGCCCCGGGGGAGCCGGGGAGCTGTTTTTT. Combining the CDR3 with reference TRBV5-1 and TRBJ2-2 gives the whole variable domain KAGVTQTPRYLIKTRGQQVTLSCSPISGHRSVSWYQQTPGQGLQFLFEYFSETQRNKGNFPGRFSGRQFSNSRSEMNVSTLELGDSALYLCASSLDSPGGAGELFFGEGSRLTVL.

The rearrangement links TRBV15 to TRBJ2-3; D gene uncertain. V lost 0 bases to trimming and J lost 6 bases, with 10 bases between them. CDR3 length equals 14 residues. Per the germline V gene, CDR1 is LNHNV and CDR2 is YYDKDF (reference sequence). For the CDR3, the DNA is TGTGCCACCAGCAGAGATTTATTTCCGGATACGCAGTATTTT. This translates into CATSRDLFPDTQYF.

With regard to this clonotype: One junction end disagrees with the germline gene, perhaps due to a read error. The CDR3 DNA sequence: TGTGCCTGGAGTGTACAAAGGGACGCCAATCCGGTTTTC. It specifies CAWSVQRDANPVF. The rearrangement links TRBV30 to TRBJ2-7; D might be TRBD1 or TRBD2, each matching 5 bases. Germline V gene data show CDR1 as GTSNPN and CDR2 as SVGIG (reference sequence). This CDR3 is built from 13 residues. The whole variable domain, remainder taken from reference TRBV30 and TRBJ2-7, is SQTIHQWPATLVQPVGSPLSLECTVEGTSNPNLYWYRQAAGRGLQLLFYSVGIGQISSEVPQNLSASRPQDRQFILSSKKLLLSDSGFYLCAWSVQRDANPVFGPGTRLTVT.

The V and J genes are TRBV7-9 and TRBJ2-3; perhaps TRBD2 as D (8 bases). V lost 5 bases to trimming and J lost 4 bases, with 13 bases between them. The CDR3 extends over 14 amino acids. Germline lookup yields CDR1 SEHNR and CDR2 FQNEAQ (reference sequence). DNA for the CDR3: TGTGCCAGCAGCCCAGGGGGACTAGCAGATACGCAGTATTTT. As protein: CASSPGGLADTQYF. Based on the CDR3 plus reference TRBV7-9 and TRBJ2-3, the full variable domain is DTGVSQNPRHKITKRGQNVTFRCDPISEHNRLYWYRQTLGQGPEFLTYFQNEAQLEKSRLLSDRFSAERPKGSFSTLEIQRTEQGDSAMYLCASSPGGLADTQYFGPGTRLTVL.

V gene TRBV19 combines with J gene TRBJ2-2, with 8 bases fitting TRBD2. Losses at the gene ends were 7 bases for V and 7 bases for J; bases not matched to a gene: 20. Germline V gene sequence: CDR1 LNHDA, CDR2 SQIVND (reference sequence). The CDR3 covers 18 residues. CDR3 sequence reads: CASTLRAGGGTRIGELFF. CDR3 DNA sequence: TGTGCCAGTACCCTAAGGGCGGGAGGCGGGACAAGGATCGGGGAGCTGTTTTTT.

The chain recombines TRBV5-1 with TRBJ1-4; D unresolved. Deletions cut 0 bases from V and 7 bases from J, with 10 bases between. CDR3 length: 14 residues. Germline CDR1 SGHRS, CDR2 YFSETQ. The CDR3 is CASSLAQPGEKLFF. CDR3 nucleotide sequence: TGCGCCAGCAGCTTGGCGCAACCCGGTGAAAAACTGTTTTTT.

A single count supports this clonotype. The chain is built from TRBV20-1 and TRBJ2-3, with D unclear. The ends were cut back, 0 bases at V and 2 bases at J, with 6 bases in the middle. The CDR3 has 13 residues. Germline assignment: CDR1 DFQATT and CDR2 SNEGSKA (reference sequence). This CDR3 reads CSAREGITDTQYF. The CDR3 coding sequence is TGCAGTGCTAGAGAGGGGATCACAGATACGCAGTATTTT.

This clonotype was seen just once. The chain joins TRBV7-3 to TRBJ2-7; 8 bases match TRBD2. The length of the CDR3 is 15 residues. V was pared by 2 bases and J by 0 bases, with 3 bases of the junction left unmatched. The germline gives CDR1 SGHTA, CDR2 FQGTGA. CDR3 sequence: CASSLGRGASYEQYF. For the CDR3, the DNA is TGTGCCAGCAGCTTAGGGCGGGGGGCCTCCTACGAGCAGTACTTC.

This clonotype was observed once. The rearrangement links TRBV14 to TRBJ2-3; 8 bases line up with TRBD1. The CDR3 totals 15 residues. Trimming removed 0 bases from V and 4 bases from J; junction bases left unmatched: 3. The germline V gene has CDR1 SGHDN and CDR2 FVKESK. In nucleotides, the CDR3 is TGTGCCAGCAGCCAAGACAACAGGGGGGCAGATACGCAGTATTTT. Its translation is CASSQDNRGADTQYF.

V gene TRBV10-3 combines with J gene TRBJ2-7; 7 bases line up with TRBD1. The germline CDR1 and CDR2 sequences are ENHRY and SYGVKD. The junction had 5 bases not matched to a gene; V was cut back by 5 bases and J by 4 bases. The CDR3 covers 13 residues. The CDR3 sequence is CAISSGQNYEQYF. The CDR3 DNA reads as TGTGCCATCAGTTCGGGACAGAATTACGAGCAGTACTTC.

This CDR3 is CASSLGTVPNSPLHF. The CDR3 DNA follows: TGTGCCAGCAGCTTAGGCACAGTACCAAATTCACCCCTCCACTTT. The chain combines TRBV7-9 with TRBJ1-6; no reliable D call. This CDR3 contains 15 residues. Germline CDR1 SEHNR, CDR2 FQNEAQ (reference sequence). V was clipped by 1 base and J by 7 bases, with 11 bases between them. Full variable domain (remainder filled in from reference TRBV7-9 and TRBJ1-6): DTGVSQNPRHKITKRGQNVTFRCDPISEHNRLYWYRQTLGQGPEFLTYFQNEAQLEKSRLLSDRFSAERPKGSFSTLEIQRTEQGDSAMYLCASSLGTVPNSPLHFGNGTRLTVT.

CDR3 bases: TGTGCCACCCAAGGGGACAGCCCTTTCTATAATTCACCCCTCCACTTT. Amino acids: CATQGDSPFYNSPLHF. This sequence joins TRBV7-9 and TRBJ1-6; 7 bases fit TRBD1. CDR1 and CDR2 (germline): SEHNR, FQNEAQ (reference sequence). The CDR3 contains 16 residues. With 10 bases clipped from V and 3 bases from J, the junction kept 12 bases outside the gene matches.

The chain has TRBV15 and TRBJ2-1; D possibly corresponds to TRBD2 (6 bases). CDR1 LNHNV and CDR2 YYDKDF come from the germline V gene (reference sequence). V was pared by 5 bases and J by 0 bases, with 20 bases between. The CDR3 contains 18 residues. DNA of the CDR3: TGTGCCACCAGCCAAGGGCTCATAGCGGTTAGCTCCTACAATGAGCAGTTCTTC. Amino acid sequence: CATSQGLIAVSSYNEQFF.

The chain couples TRBV7-9 to TRBJ2-1; 8 nucleotides agree with TRBD1. Trimming took 4 bases from V and 6 from J; bases not matched to a gene: 5. The CDR3 sequence is 14 residues long. CDR1 is SEHNR, CDR2 FQNEAQ, per germline (reference sequence). CDR3 loop: CASSSTGVGNEQFF. CDR3 sequence (DNA): TGTGCCAGCAGCTCGACAGGGGTCGGCAATGAGCAGTTCTTC.

The CDR3 loop reads CASSVETTNEQFF. The DNA for the CDR3 is TGTGCCAGCAGCGTAGAAACGACCAATGAGCAGTTCTTC. This rearrangement joins TRBV9 to TRBJ2-1; D not certain. The CDR3 loop spans 13 amino acids. V shed 0 bases and J shed 6 bases, with 7 bases lying between them. CDR1 SGDLS and CDR2 YYNGEE come from the germline V gene.

V and J are TRBV2 and TRBJ1-5; possibly TRBD1 for D (5 bases). This CDR3 region has 15 residues. CDR1 and CDR2 (germline): SNHLY, FYNNEI. The ends were cut back, 1 base at V and 6 bases at J, with 13 bases in the middle. The CDR3 sequence is CASSEVRGIGQPQHF. CDR3 nucleotides: TGTGCCAGCAGTGAAGTTCGGGGGATTGGTCAGCCCCAGCATTTT.

The chain links TRBV7-2 to TRBJ1-2; TRBD1 matches 8 bases. CDR3 size: 13 residues. Looked up from germline, CDR1 is SGHTA and CDR2 is FQGNSA. The V and J ends lost 5 bases and 6 bases, in that order; junction bases with no gene match: 5. The CDR3 spells CASSGQGGDGYTF. In DNA form, the CDR3 reads TGTGCCAGCAGCGGACAGGGAGGGGATGGCTACACCTTC.

This chain joins TRBV5-4 and TRBJ2-5; maybe TRBD2 (5 bases). The CDR3 has 13 residues. CDR1 SGHNT and CDR2 YYREEE come from the germline V gene (reference sequence). The V and J ends lost 1 base and 5 bases respectively, with 9 bases between them. CDR3 nucleotides: TGTGCCAGCAGCTTGAGCGGCCCGGAGACCCAGTACTTC. Translated, it gives CASSLSGPETQYF.

V and J are TRBV5-4 and TRBJ2-3, with 7 bases identical to TRBD1. The CDR3 extends over 15 amino acids. In germline, CDR1 is SGHNT, CDR2 YYREEE (reference sequence). J gave up 3 bases and V 2 bases, and 6 bases lay outside the gene matches. In DNA, the CDR3 is TGTGCCAGCAGCTTAGACAGGGCAAGGACAGATACGCAGTATTTT. Its translation: CASSLDRARTDTQYF.

V gene TRBV3-1 combines with J gene TRBJ1-6; 7 bases map to TRBD1. The germline V gene has CDR1 LGHDT and CDR2 YNNKEL (reference sequence). The CDR3 covers 15 residues. Trimming took 0 bases from V and 10 from J; bases not matched to a gene: 6. CDR3 nucleotides: TGTGCCAGCAGCCAAGACTTGACAGGGAGCTCACCCCTCCACTTT. This sequence encodes CASSQDLTGSSPLHF.

The V gene is TRBV19, the J gene TRBJ1-1, with D possibly TRBD1 on 5 matching bases. Germline V gives CDR1 LNHDA, CDR2 SQIVND (reference sequence). V was cut by 8 bases and J by 4 bases, with 14 bases left in between. The CDR3 runs 13 residues. CDR3 nucleotides: TGTGCCAGTCAGTCAGGGAGGGGCACTGAAGCTTTCTTT. Translated: CASQSGRGTEAFF.